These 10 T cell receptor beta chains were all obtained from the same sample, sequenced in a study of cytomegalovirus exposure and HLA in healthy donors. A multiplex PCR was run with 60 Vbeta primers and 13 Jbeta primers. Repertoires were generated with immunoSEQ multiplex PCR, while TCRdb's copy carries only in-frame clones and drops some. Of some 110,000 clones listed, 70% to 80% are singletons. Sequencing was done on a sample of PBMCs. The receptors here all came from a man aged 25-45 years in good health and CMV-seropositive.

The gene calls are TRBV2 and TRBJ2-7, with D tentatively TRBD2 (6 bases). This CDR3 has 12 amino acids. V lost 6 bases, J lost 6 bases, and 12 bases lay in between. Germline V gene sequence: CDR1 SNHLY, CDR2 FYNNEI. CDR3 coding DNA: TGTGCCAGCAGAATGGGGGGTTCCGAGCAGTACTTC. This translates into CASRMGGSEQYF.

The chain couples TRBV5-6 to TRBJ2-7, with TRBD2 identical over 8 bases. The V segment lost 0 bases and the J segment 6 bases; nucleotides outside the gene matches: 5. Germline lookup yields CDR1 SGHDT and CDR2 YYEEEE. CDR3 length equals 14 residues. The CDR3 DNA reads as TGTGCCAGCAGCTTGGGCGGGGGGCCACGCGAGCAGTACTTC. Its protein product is CASSLGGGPREQYF.

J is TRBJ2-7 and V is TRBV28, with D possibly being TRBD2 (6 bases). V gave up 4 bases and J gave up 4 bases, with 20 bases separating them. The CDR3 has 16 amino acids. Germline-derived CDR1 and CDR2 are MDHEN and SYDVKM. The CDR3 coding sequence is TGTGCCAGCAGTTCCCTCGGGGAGGCGGCAGGTTACGAGCAGTACTTC. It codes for CASSSLGEAAGYEQYF.

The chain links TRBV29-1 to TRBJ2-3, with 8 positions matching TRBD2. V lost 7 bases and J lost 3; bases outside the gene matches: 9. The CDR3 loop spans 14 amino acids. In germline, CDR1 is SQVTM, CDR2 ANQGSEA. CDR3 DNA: TGCAGCGAACAGGGAACGGGGGGGACAGATACGCAGTATTTT. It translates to CSEQGTGGTDTQYF.

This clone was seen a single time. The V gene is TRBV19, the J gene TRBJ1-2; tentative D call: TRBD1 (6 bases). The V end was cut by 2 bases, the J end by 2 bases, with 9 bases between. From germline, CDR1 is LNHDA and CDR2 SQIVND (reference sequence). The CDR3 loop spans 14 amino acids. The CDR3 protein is CASSIRQGNYGYTF. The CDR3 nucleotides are TGTGCCAGTAGTATACGTCAGGGGAACTATGGCTACACCTTC.

The CDR3 DNA reads as TGTGCCAGCAGTTACGGGCCCGGCCTCTCCTACGAGCAGTACTTC. It codes for CASSYGPGLSYEQYF. V usage is TRBV6-5 and J usage is TRBJ2-7; D remains unclear. V lost 2 bases and J lost 0, with 11 bases in between. Germline V gene data show CDR1 as MNHEY and CDR2 as SVGAGI. The CDR3 covers 15 residues.

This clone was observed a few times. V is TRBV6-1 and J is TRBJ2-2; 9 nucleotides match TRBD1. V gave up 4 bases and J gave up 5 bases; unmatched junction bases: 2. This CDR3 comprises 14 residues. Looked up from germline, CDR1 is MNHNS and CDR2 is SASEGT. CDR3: CASSGTGETGELFF. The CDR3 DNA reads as TGTGCCAGCAGTGGGACAGGGGAGACCGGGGAGCTGTTTTTT.

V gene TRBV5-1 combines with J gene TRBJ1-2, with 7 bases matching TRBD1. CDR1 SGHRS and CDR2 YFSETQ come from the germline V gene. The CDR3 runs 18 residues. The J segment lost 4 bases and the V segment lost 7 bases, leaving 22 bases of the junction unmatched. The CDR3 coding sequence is TGCGCCAGCGGAGGTGAGAGCATGACCGGGACAGTACTCTATGGCTACACCTTC. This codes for CASGGESMTGTVLYGYTF.

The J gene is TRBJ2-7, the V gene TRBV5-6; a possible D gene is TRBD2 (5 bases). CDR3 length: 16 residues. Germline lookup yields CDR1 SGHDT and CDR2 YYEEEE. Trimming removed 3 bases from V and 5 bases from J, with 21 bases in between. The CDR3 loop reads CASSSRVALFLNEQYF. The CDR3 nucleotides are TGTGCCAGCAGCTCGCGGGTCGCCCTGTTTCTCAACGAGCAGTACTTC.

The CDR3 sequence: CASSPGGYGYTF. The CDR3 region has the DNA TGTGCCAGCTCGCCGGGGGGCTATGGCTACACCTTC. The gene calls are TRBV7-2 and TRBJ1-2, with D maybe TRBD1 (5 bases). CDR1 is SGHTA and CDR2 is FQGNSA in the germline V gene. The CDR3 is 12 residues long. Deletions cut 8 bases from V and 4 bases from J, with 11 bases between. Complete variable domain (other parts from reference TRBV7-2 and TRBJ1-2): GAGVSQSPSNKVTEKGKDVELRCDPISGHTALYWYRQSLGQGLEFLIYFQGNSAPDKSGLPSDRFSAERTGGSVSTLTIQRTQQEDSAVYLCASSPGGYGYTFGSGTRLTVV.